One sample yielded the 3 T cell receptor beta chains listed below, sequenced in a study of siplizumab effects on memory and regulatory T cells. Produced via immunoSEQ multiplex PCR; TCRdb's table is partial and in-frame only. The table records 70,000 to 95,000 clones, about 96% of them present only once. Source material: naive CD4+ T cells sorted from blood. These receptors were taken from a human donor in good health.

CDR3 DNA: TGTGCCAGTAGTATCAACAGGGCAAATCAGCCCCAGCATTTT. This sequence encodes CASSINRANQPQHF. The rearrangement uses TRBV19 and TRBJ1-5, with TRBD1 as a possible D gene (6 bases). The V end lost 3 bases, the J end lost 4 bases, and 10 bases lay between the germline ends. CDR1 and CDR2 (germline): LNHDA, SQIVND (reference sequence). CDR3 length equals 14 residues.

The chain links TRBV29-1 to TRBJ2-1; D perhaps matches TRBD1 (6 bases). Germline V gene data show CDR1 as SQVTM and CDR2 as ANQGSEA. The CDR3 is 14 amino acids. V dropped 7 bases and J dropped 4 bases, with 17 bases sitting between them. The CDR3 region is CSATEDSQYNEQFF. The CDR3 DNA follows: TGCAGCGCAACCGAGGACAGCCAATACAATGAGCAGTTCTTC.

The rearrangement links TRBV7-2 to TRBJ2-7, with D maybe TRBD2 (5 bases). Germline V lookup: CDR1 SGHTA, CDR2 FQGNSA. Trimming stripped 2 bases from V and 6 bases from J, with 14 bases between. The CDR3 covers 14 residues. The CDR3 nucleotides are TGTGCCAGCAGCTTAATTGCGGGTGATTCCGAGCAGTACTTC. This translates into CASSLIAGDSEQYF. Drawing the rest from reference TRBV7-2 and TRBJ2-7, the complete variable domain is GAGVSQSPSNKVTEKGKDVELRCDPISGHTALYWYRQSLGQGLEFLIYFQGNSAPDKSGLPSDRFSAERTGGSVSTLTIQRTQQEDSAVYLCASSLIAGDSEQYFGPGTRLTVT.